The clone carrying this T cell receptor beta chain was seen a handful of times. As yet, its antigen is unknown. The CDR3 has 16 amino acids. The V and J ends lost 0 bases and 4 bases, in that order; junction bases with no gene match: 7. The V gene's germline CDR1 is SQVTM and CDR2 ANQGSEA. The stimulus was lysate of CMV-infected fibroblasts, roughly 10 ug/mL. Memory cells lacking CD40L and CD69 with high CD45RO were sorted. Undetectable plasma HIV-1 RNA below 50 copies/mL lasted at least 4 years. CD8-depleted PBMCs were stimulated 15 to 20 hours with anti-CD28/CD49d costimulation, CD40-blocking antibody and enfuvirtide. The data derive from a study of persistence of HIV-infected CD4 T cells. About the research overall: Donors were ART-treated; their CMV- and Gag-responding CD4+ T cells were isolated.

Study-level points and caveats: Degenerate expanded CDR3beta sequences were enriched among CMV- and Gag-responding cells.

The immunoSEQ assay was version 4, run in survey mode. Repertoires were generated with immunoSEQ multiplex PCR, while TCRdb's copy carries only in-frame clones and drops some. Among tens of thousands of clones listed, 75% to 85% were seen once. The chain is built from TRBV29-1 and TRBJ2-2, with TRBD1 matching 8 bases. Material: CD4+ T cells sorted from PBMCs after roughly 18-hour stimulation, obtained from a patient who received antiretroviral therapy. This clonotype was obtained from an adult man with HIV who was CMV-seropositive. CDR3 in amino acids: CSVEDSRGHGTGELFF. DNA for the CDR3: TGCAGCGTTGAAGATTCCAGGGGGCATGGCACCGGGGAGCTGTTTTTT.